These 18 T cell receptor beta chains were all obtained from the same sample, sequenced in a study of CD8 T cells in Susac syndrome. When the RNA was reverse transcribed, random hexamers were used with an input of about 0.5 to 1 ug. A single record per CDR3 protein comes from TCRdb applying MiXCR to the immunoSEQ multiplex PCR reads. The data show 170,000 or so distinct CDR3 sequences, 93% seen once. The source material was CD4+ T cells from PBMCs. The receptors were gathered from a human donor with multiple sclerosis.

V gene TRBV7-6 combines with J gene TRBJ2-7; D might be TRBD1 (6 bases). Trimming took off 5 bases at V and 4 bases at J, with 12 bases between the two ends. The CDR3 has 13 amino acids. Germline V CDR1 and CDR2: SGHVS, FNYEAQ. This CDR3 is CASSPGQLYEQYF. For the CDR3, the DNA is TGTGCCAGCAGCCCTGGACAGCTGTACGAGCAGTACTTC.

The chain links TRBV3-1 to TRBJ2-3; D is unresolved. Germline loops: CDR1 LGHDT, CDR2 YNNKEL (reference sequence). The CDR3 spans 14 residues. V dropped 1 base and J dropped 7 bases, with 12 bases sitting between them. CDR3 region: CASSQAKGIYTQYF. As DNA, the CDR3 is TGTGCCAGCAGCCAAGCTAAGGGAATCTATACGCAGTATTTT.

This chain uses TRBV12-3 or TRBV12-4 with TRBJ2-1; 12 bases are a match to TRBD2. Trimming removed 4 bases from V and 8 bases from J; junction bases left unmatched: 12. There are 17 residues in the CDR3. The CDR3 DNA reads as TGTGCCAGCAGTTACAGGGCCTCTAGCGGGAGGGGCCATGAGCAGTTCTTC. Translated: CASSYRASSGRGHEQFF.

The rearrangement links TRBV7-6 to TRBJ2-7, with 11 nucleotides matching TRBD1. V trimming: 5 bases; J trimming: 7 bases; junction bases outside the gene matches: 13. CDR1 is SGHVS, CDR2 FNYEAQ, per germline. The CDR3 runs 16 residues. DNA for the CDR3: TGTGCCAGCAGCCCTCAAGGAGGACAGGGGGCGTATGAGCAGTACTTC. It encodes CASSPQGGQGAYEQYF.

V gene TRBV28 combines with J gene TRBJ1-2; D is possibly TRBD1 (6 bases). Germline V gene sequence: CDR1 MDHEN, CDR2 SYDVKM. V was clipped by 2 bases and J by 7 bases, with 14 bases between them. This CDR3 comprises 14 residues. CDR3 residues: CASSLAPGVSGYTF. DNA for the CDR3: TGTGCCAGCAGTTTAGCTCCAGGGGTTTCTGGCTACACCTTC.

The rearrangement links TRBV28 to TRBJ2-6; D unclear. The CDR3 length is 15 residues. CDR1 and CDR2 from the germline V gene are MDHEN and SYDVKM. Trimming pared 5 bases from V and 0 bases from J, leaving 8 bases between. The CDR3 spells CASSPGDSGANVLTF. CDR3 coding DNA: TGTGCCAGCAGTCCAGGAGACTCTGGGGCCAACGTCCTGACTTTC.

The V call is TRBV4-1, the J call TRBJ2-4; D is ambiguous. Germline loops: CDR1 MGHRA, CDR2 YSYEKL. Trimming shortened V by 4 bases and J by 9 bases, and 19 bases separated the two germline ends. The CDR3 covers 15 residues. The CDR3: CASSPLSLPRSIQYF. The DNA of the CDR3 is TGCGCCAGCAGCCCCCTAAGTTTGCCGAGGAGCATTCAGTACTTC.

This chain uses TRBV20-1 with TRBJ1-5; unclear D gene. The CDR3 is 10 residues long. Germline V gives CDR1 DFQATT, CDR2 SNEGSKA (reference sequence). V dropped 7 bases and J dropped 2 bases, with 3 bases sitting between them. CDR3 in amino acids: CSVGNQPQHF. The CDR3 bases are TGCAGTGTTGGCAATCAGCCCCAGCATTTT.

The V and J genes are TRBV3-1 and TRBJ1-2; D gene unclear. V was pared by 2 bases and J by 4 bases, with 8 bases between. Germline CDR1 is LGHDT and CDR2 is YNNKEL (reference sequence). The CDR3 loop spans 13 amino acids. CDR3 DNA: TGTGCCAGCAGCCAAAATCCAGCCTATGGCTACACCTTC. Encoded protein: CASSQNPAYGYTF.

The genes are TRBV19 and TRBJ2-1, with 9 bases identical to TRBD2. With V trimmed by 1 base and J by 6 bases, 4 bases remained unmatched. The germline gives CDR1 LNHDA, CDR2 SQIVND (reference sequence). This CDR3 region has 15 residues. CDR3 nucleotide sequence: TGTGCCAGTAGTATAGGCCAAGCGGGGGGCAATGAGCAGTTCTTC. Its translation: CASSIGQAGGNEQFF.

The chain joins TRBV29-1 to TRBJ2-1; 12 bases are shared with TRBD2. The CDR3 contains 18 residues. The germline V gene encodes CDR1 SQVTM and CDR2 ANQGSEA. The trim removed 5 bases at V and 0 bases at J, leaving 11 bases unmatched. CDR3 region: CSVQSGTSGQSSYNEQFF. CDR3 nucleotide sequence: TGCAGCGTTCAATCCGGGACTAGCGGGCAGTCCTCCTACAATGAGCAGTTCTTC.

The chain is built from TRBV10-3 and TRBJ2-3; D might be TRBD2 (6 bases). CDR3 length equals 16 residues. V was trimmed by 2 bases and J by 6 bases, leaving 18 bases between them. Germline CDR1 reads ENHRY; CDR2 reads SYGVKD. The CDR3 here is CAISERERIGADTQYF. The CDR3 DNA is TGTGCCATCAGTGAGCGGGAGAGGATAGGGGCTGATACGCAGTATTTT.

Turning to this clonotype: An end of the junction differs from the germline gene, which may be a read error. The chain carries TRBV24-1 and TRBJ2-2, with 9 bases matching TRBD2. Per the germline V gene, CDR1 is KGHDR and CDR2 is SFDVKD. This CDR3 is built from 15 residues. DNA of the CDR3: TGTGCCACCAGTGCCAGCGGGAGGAACGCCGGGGAGCTGTTTTTT. Residues: CATSASGRNAGELFF.

The chain has TRBV27 and TRBJ2-6; D uncertain. Trimming shortened V by 4 bases and J by 0 bases, and 7 bases separated the two germline ends. Germline lookup yields CDR1 MNHEY and CDR2 SMNVEV (reference sequence). The CDR3 length is 15 residues. The CDR3, as DNA: TGTGCCAGCAGTTCCAAACCCTCTGGGGCCAACGTCCTGACTTTC. Protein: CASSSKPSGANVLTF.

The chain links TRBV7-6 to TRBJ2-3; no definite D call. Trimming stripped 0 bases from V and 5 bases from J, with 6 bases between. Germline CDR1 and CDR2: SGHVS and FNYEAQ. The CDR3 sequence is 13 residues long. The CDR3 DNA reads as TGTGCCAGCAGCTTAGCGATGCAAGATACGCAGTATTTT. Protein sequence: CASSLAMQDTQYF. The full variable domain, its missing parts supplied by reference TRBV7-6 and TRBJ2-3, is GAGVSQSPRYKVTKRGQDVALRCDPISGHVSLYWYRQALGQGPEFLTYFNYEAQQDKSGLPNDRFSAERPEGSISTLTIQRTEQRDSAMYRCASSLAMQDTQYFGPGTRLTVL.

J is TRBJ2-7 and V is TRBV2; perhaps TRBD1 as D (5 bases). V was trimmed by 6 bases and J by 7 bases, leaving 16 bases between them. The CDR3 runs to 13 residues. Germline V lookup: CDR1 SNHLY, CDR2 FYNNEI. The CDR3 region has the DNA TGTGCCAGCAGCATCGGAAGGGGTGGGGAGCAGTACTTC. This sequence encodes CASSIGRGGEQYF.

The chain carries TRBV12-3 or TRBV12-4 and TRBJ1-1; D might be TRBD1 (6 bases). V lost 6 bases and J 4 bases, leaving 15 bases between the germline ends. CDR3 length: 14 amino acids. CDR3 DNA: TGTGCCAGCAGACTTATACAGGGTAGCACTGAAGCTTTCTTT. Translation gives CASRLIQGSTEAFF.

The chain combines TRBV19 with TRBJ2-7, with D unclear. CDR3 size: 13 residues. Germline CDR1 reads LNHDA; CDR2 reads SQIVND (reference sequence). V gave up 3 bases and J gave up 3 bases, with 9 bases separating them. The CDR3 sequence is CASSILDNYEQYF. For the CDR3, the DNA is TGTGCCAGTAGTATCTTAGACAACTACGAGCAGTACTTC.